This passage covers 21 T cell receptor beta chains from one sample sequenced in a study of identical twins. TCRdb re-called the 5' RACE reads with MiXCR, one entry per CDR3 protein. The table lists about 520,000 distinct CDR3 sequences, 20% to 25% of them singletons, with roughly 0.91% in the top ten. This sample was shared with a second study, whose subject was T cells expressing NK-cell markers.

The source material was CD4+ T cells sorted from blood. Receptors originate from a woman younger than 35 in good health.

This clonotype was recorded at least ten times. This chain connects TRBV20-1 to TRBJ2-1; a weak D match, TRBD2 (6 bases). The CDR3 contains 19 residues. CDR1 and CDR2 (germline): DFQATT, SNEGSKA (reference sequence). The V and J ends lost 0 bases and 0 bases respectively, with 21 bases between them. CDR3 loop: CSARDRGLKSPSSYNEQFF. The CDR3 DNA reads TGCAGTGCTAGAGATCGCGGACTAAAATCCCCCAGCTCCTACAATGAGCAGTTCTTC.

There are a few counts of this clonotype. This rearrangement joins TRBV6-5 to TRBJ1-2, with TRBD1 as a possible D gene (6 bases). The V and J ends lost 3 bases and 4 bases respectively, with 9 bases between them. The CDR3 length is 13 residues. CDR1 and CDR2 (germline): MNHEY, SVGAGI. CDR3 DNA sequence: TGTGCCAGCAGTTATCAGGGGACCTATGGCTACACCTTC. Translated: CASSYQGTYGYTF.

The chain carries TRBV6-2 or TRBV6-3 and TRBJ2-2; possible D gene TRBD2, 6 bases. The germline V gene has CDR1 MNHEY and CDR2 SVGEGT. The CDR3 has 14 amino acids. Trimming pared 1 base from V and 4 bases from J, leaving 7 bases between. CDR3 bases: TGTGCCAGCAGTTACTGGACTACCACCGGGGAGCTGTTTTTT. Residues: CASSYWTTTGELFF.

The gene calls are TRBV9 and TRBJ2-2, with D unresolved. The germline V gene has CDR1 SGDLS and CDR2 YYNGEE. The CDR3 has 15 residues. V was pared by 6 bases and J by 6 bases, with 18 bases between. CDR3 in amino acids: CASTPDDVRAGELFF. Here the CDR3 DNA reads TGTGCCAGCACCCCAGACGACGTCCGGGCCGGGGAGCTGTTTTTT. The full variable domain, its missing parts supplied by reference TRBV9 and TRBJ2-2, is DSGVTQTPKHLITATGQRVTLRCSPRSGDLSVYWYQQSLDQGLQFLIQYYNGEERAKGNILERFSAQQFPDLHSELNLSSLELGDSALYFCASTPDDVRAGELFFGEGSRLTVL.

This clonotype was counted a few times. CDR3 loop: CASSVAEGTEAFF. The CDR3 DNA reads as TGCGCCAGCAGCGTGGCCGAGGGCACTGAAGCTTTCTTT. The chain combines TRBV5-1 with TRBJ1-1; the D is unclear. The CDR3 spans 13 residues. CDR1 and CDR2 (germline): SGHRS, YFSETQ. Deletions cut 4 bases from V and 4 bases from J, with 11 bases between.

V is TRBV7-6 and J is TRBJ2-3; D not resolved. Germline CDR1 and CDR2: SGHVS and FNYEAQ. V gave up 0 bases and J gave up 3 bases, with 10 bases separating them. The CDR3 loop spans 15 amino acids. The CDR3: CASSLAGGKTDTQYF. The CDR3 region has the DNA TGTGCCAGCAGCTTAGCAGGCGGCAAAACAGATACGCAGTATTTT.

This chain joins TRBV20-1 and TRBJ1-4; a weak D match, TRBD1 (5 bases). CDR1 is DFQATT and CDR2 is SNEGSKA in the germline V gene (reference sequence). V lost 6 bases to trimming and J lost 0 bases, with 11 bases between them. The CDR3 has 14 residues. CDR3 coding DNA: TGCAGTGCCCCCCGGGACTCAACTAATGAAAAACTGTTTTTT. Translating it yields CSAPRDSTNEKLFF.

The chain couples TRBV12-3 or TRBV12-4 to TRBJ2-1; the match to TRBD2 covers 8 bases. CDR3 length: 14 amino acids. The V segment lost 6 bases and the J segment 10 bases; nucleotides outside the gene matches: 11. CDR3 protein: CASSLSGALREQFF. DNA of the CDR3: TGTGCCAGCAGCCTTAGCGGGGCCCTCAGGGAGCAGTTCTTC.

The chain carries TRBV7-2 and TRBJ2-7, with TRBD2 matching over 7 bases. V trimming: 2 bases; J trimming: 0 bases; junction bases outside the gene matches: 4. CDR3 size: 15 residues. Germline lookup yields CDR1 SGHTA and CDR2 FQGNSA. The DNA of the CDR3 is TGTGCCAGCAGCTTAATTGGCGGGGGCTCCTACGAGCAGTACTTC. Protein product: CASSLIGGGSYEQYF. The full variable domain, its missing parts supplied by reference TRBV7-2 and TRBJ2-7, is GAGVSQSPSNKVTEKGKDVELRCDPISGHTALYWYRQSLGQGLEFLIYFQGNSAPDKSGLPSDRFSAERTGGSVSTLTIQRTQQEDSAVYLCASSLIGGGSYEQYFGPGTRLTVT.

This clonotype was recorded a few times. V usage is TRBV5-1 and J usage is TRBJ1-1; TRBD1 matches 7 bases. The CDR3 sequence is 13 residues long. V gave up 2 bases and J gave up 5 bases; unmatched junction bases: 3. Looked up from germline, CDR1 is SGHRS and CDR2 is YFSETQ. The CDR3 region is CASSFDRETEAFF. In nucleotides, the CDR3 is TGCGCCAGCAGCTTTGACAGGGAGACTGAAGCTTTCTTT.

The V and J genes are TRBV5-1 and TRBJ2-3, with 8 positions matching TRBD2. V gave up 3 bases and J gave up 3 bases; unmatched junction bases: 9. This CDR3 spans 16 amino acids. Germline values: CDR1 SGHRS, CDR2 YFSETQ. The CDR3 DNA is TGCGCCAGCAGCTGGGGTGCAGGCGGGAGGACAGATACGCAGTATTTT. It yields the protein CASSWGAGGRTDTQYF.

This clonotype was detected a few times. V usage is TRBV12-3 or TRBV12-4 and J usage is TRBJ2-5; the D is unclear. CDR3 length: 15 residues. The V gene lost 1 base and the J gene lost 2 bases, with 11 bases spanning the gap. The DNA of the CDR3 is TGTGCCAGCAGTTTAGGCCTGGGATGGCAAGAGACCCAGTACTTC. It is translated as CASSLGLGWQETQYF.

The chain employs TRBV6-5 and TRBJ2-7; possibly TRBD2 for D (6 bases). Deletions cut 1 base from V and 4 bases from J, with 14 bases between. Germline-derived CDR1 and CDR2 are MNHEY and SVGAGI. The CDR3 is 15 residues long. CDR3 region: CASSYWGGLEYEQYF. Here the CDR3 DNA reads TGTGCCAGCAGTTACTGGGGAGGACTGGAATACGAGCAGTACTTC.

As DNA, the CDR3 is TGTGCCAGCAGCTTAGCGCGAGGACAGGGGATATACGAGCAGTACTTC. Translated, it gives CASSLARGQGIYEQYF. The gene calls are TRBV7-2 and TRBJ2-7, with TRBD1 matching over 9 bases. CDR3 length: 16 amino acids. Germline V gene sequence: CDR1 SGHTA, CDR2 FQGNSA. V shed 0 bases, J shed 4 bases, and the junction held 7 bases outside the gene matches.

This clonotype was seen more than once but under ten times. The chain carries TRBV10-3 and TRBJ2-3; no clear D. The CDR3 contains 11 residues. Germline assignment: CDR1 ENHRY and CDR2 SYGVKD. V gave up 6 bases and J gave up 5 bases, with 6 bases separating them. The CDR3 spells CAIRAQDTQYF. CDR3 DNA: TGTGCCATCAGAGCTCAAGATACGCAGTATTTT.

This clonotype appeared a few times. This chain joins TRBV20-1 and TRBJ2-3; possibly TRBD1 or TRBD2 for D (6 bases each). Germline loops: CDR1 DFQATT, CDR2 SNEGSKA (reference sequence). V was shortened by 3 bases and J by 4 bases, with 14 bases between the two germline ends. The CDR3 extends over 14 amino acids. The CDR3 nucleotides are TGCAGTGCTAGTCCGGGGGCTGGGTCAGATACGCAGTATTTT. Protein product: CSASPGAGSDTQYF.

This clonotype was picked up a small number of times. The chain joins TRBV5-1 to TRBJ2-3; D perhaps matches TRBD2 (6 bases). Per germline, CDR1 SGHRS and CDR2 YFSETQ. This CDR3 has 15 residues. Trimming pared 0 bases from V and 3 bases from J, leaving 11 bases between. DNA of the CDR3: TGCGCCAGCAGCTTGGCGGGAGTAGGTACAGATACGCAGTATTTT. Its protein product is CASSLAGVGTDTQYF. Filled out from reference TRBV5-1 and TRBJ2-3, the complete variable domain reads KAGVTQTPRYLIKTRGQQVTLSCSPISGHRSVSWYQQTPGQGLQFLFEYFSETQRNKGNFPGRFSGRQFSNSRSEMNVSTLELGDSALYLCASSLAGVGTDTQYFGPGTRLTVL.

The DNA for the CDR3 is TGCAGTGCTCTTAGCGGGGGGGCCCCAGATACGCAGTATTTT. Encoded protein: CSALSGGAPDTQYF. The chain couples TRBV20-1 to TRBJ2-3; TRBD2 matches 11 bases. V gave up 5 bases and J gave up 4 bases; unmatched junction bases: 5. The CDR3 runs 14 residues. In germline, CDR1 is DFQATT, CDR2 SNEGSKA (reference sequence).

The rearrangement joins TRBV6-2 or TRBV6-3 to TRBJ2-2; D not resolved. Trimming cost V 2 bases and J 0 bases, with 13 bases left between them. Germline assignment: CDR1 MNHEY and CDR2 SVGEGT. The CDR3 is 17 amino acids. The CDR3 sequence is CASSYLLGRSNTGELFF. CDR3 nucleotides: TGTGCCAGCAGTTACCTCCTTGGACGGTCGAACACCGGGGAGCTGTTTTTT.

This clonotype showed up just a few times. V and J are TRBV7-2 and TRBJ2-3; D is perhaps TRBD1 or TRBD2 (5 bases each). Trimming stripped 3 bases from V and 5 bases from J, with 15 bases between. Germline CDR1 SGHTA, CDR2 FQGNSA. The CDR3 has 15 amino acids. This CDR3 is CASSFRVSSLDTQYF. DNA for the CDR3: TGTGCCAGCAGCTTCAGGGTCTCTAGCCTAGATACGCAGTATTTT.

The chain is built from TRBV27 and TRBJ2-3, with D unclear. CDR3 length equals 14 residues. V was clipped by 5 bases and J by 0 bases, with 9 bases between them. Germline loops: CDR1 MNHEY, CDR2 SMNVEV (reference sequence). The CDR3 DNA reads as TGTGCCAGCAGTAAGGAACGGAGCACAGATACGCAGTATTTT. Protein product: CASSKERSTDTQYF.